The 30 T cell receptor beta chains reported below all come from one sample, sequenced in a study of OX40 agonist ivuxolimab in advanced cancers. Method: immunoSEQ multiplex PCR; TCRdb's copy keeps in-frame clones and lacks some. The sample shows fewer than 70,000 clones, roughly 81% of them seen only once. The specimen was CD4+ or CD8+ T cells sorted from blood, collected in a trial of the OX40 agonist ivuxolimab. The receptors here all came from an adult with an advanced solid tumor such as melanoma, head and neck, liver or kidney cancer.

This clone has a count of ten or more. The rearrangement uses TRBV2 and TRBJ2-4; D unclear. The CDR3 sequence is 13 residues long. Germline V CDR1 and CDR2: SNHLY, FYNNEI. Trimming cost V 5 bases and J 9 bases, with 14 bases left between them. CDR3 residues: CASSTMTSTIQYF. DNA of the CDR3: TGTGCCAGCAGTACGATGACCAGTACCATTCAGTACTTC.

The V and J genes are TRBV7-3 and TRBJ1-3, with D uncertain. Germline V gene sequence: CDR1 SGHTA, CDR2 FQGTGA. Trimming took 7 bases from V and 4 from J, leaving 11 bases between them. The CDR3 sequence is 13 residues long. CDR3 sequence: CASISWSGNTIYF. CDR3 nucleotide sequence: TGTGCCAGCATATCATGGTCGGGAAACACCATATATTTT.

This rearrangement joins TRBV19 to TRBJ2-7; 7 nucleotides match TRBD1. Germline trimming cut 1 base from V and 7 bases from J; bases unmatched to any gene: 7. This CDR3 is built from 14 residues. CDR1 and CDR2 from the germline V gene are LNHDA and SQIVND (reference sequence). The CDR3 coding sequence is TGTGCCAGTAGTATAGGAGGGGGCAGGAGGGAGCAGTACTTC. Its protein is CASSIGGGRREQYF. The full variable domain, completed using reference TRBV19 and TRBJ2-7, is DGGITQSPKYLFRKEGQNVTLSCEQNLNHDAMYWYRQDPGQGLRLIYYSQIVNDFQKGDIAEGYSVSREKKESFPLTVTSAQKNPTAFYLCASSIGGGRREQYFGPGTRLTVT.

This clone was seen only once. The gene calls are TRBV20-1 and TRBJ1-2, with no clear D. The CDR3 covers 11 residues. V was pared by 6 bases and J by 11 bases, with 16 bases between. Germline V gene lookup returns CDR1 DFQATT and CDR2 SNEGSKA (reference sequence). The CDR3: CSAHLGSLYTF. The CDR3 DNA reads as TGCAGTGCCCACCTTGGATCCTTATACACCTTC.

Only a few counts were recorded for this clone. V usage is TRBV7-9 and J usage is TRBJ1-3; D unresolved. The CDR3 loop spans 13 amino acids. The germline V gene has CDR1 SEHNR and CDR2 FQNEAQ (reference sequence). The V gene lost 5 bases and the J gene lost 0 bases, with 5 bases spanning the gap. The CDR3 reads CASSPNSGNTIYF. In DNA, the CDR3 is TGTGCCAGCAGCCCAAACTCTGGAAACACCATATATTTT.

The CDR3 region is CASSFKQDTQYF. CDR3 coding DNA: TGTGCCAGCAGCTTCAAACAAGATACGCAGTATTTT. This sequence joins TRBV11-2 and TRBJ2-3; D gene ambiguous. The CDR3 contains 12 residues. The germline CDR1 and CDR2 sequences are SGHAT and FQNNGV. Trimming removed 3 bases at V and 5 bases at J, with 6 bases between.

The genes are TRBV9 and TRBJ2-2; 7 bases map to TRBD2. J was trimmed by 3 bases and V by 0 bases; bases with no gene match: 11. Looked up from germline, CDR1 is SGDLS and CDR2 is YYNGEE. The CDR3 runs 18 residues. The CDR3 nucleotides read TGTGCCAGCAGCGTAGTCGGGGGGAGGGCCTCGGACACCGGGGAGCTGTTTTTT. Translating it yields CASSVVGGRASDTGELFF. The variable domain in full, with the rest retrieved from reference TRBV9 and TRBJ2-2, is DSGVTQTPKHLITATGQRVTLRCSPRSGDLSVYWYQQSLDQGLQFLIQYYNGEERAKGNILERFSAQQFPDLHSELNLSSLELGDSALYFCASSVVGGRASDTGELFFGEGSRLTVL.

CDR3 DNA: TGTGCCAGCAGCTTAGGGCAGGGACCCTATGGCTACACCTTC. Translated: CASSLGQGPYGYTF. The chain has TRBV5-8 and TRBJ1-2; maybe TRBD1 (5 bases). This CDR3 is built from 14 residues. Trimming pared 2 bases from V and 4 bases from J, leaving 12 bases between. Germline CDR1 reads SGHTS; CDR2 reads YDEGEE.

This clone was observed a few times. This chain joins TRBV7-9 and TRBJ1-4, with D unresolved. The CDR3 spans 14 residues. The germline CDR1 and CDR2 sequences are SEHNR and FQNEAQ (reference sequence). V was clipped by 5 bases and J by 8 bases, with 15 bases between them. This CDR3 is CASSRRGIGEKLFF. The CDR3 bases are TGTGCCAGCAGCCGTCGGGGTATCGGCGAAAAACTGTTTTTT.

The chain couples TRBV5-1 to TRBJ1-2; 7 bases map to TRBD1. V lost 3 bases and J lost 8; bases outside the gene matches: 7. Germline CDR1 SGHRS, CDR2 YFSETQ. The CDR3 has 13 amino acids. This chain's CDR3 is CASSYGQDYGYTF. In DNA form, the CDR3 reads TGCGCCAGCAGCTACGGACAGGATTACGGCTACACCTTC.

The genes are TRBV6-1 and TRBJ2-7, with D tentatively TRBD1 or TRBD2 (5 bases each). The ends were cut back, 2 bases at V and 7 bases at J, with 12 bases in the middle. From germline, CDR1 is MNHNS and CDR2 SASEGT. The CDR3 loop spans 13 amino acids. DNA for the CDR3: TGTGCCAGCAGTGAAAAGGGGACGTGGGAGCAGTACTTC. It encodes CASSEKGTWEQYF.

This rearrangement joins TRBV5-1 to TRBJ2-5, with TRBD2 identical over 11 bases. In germline, CDR1 is SGHRS, CDR2 YFSETQ. With 1 base clipped from V and 2 bases from J, the junction kept 1 base outside the gene matches. The CDR3 runs 15 residues. The DNA of the CDR3 is TGCGCCAGCAGCTTGACTAGCGGGGGACAAGAGACCCAGTACTTC. This gives the protein CASSLTSGGQETQYF. Variable domain in full (rest from reference TRBV5-1 and TRBJ2-5): KAGVTQTPRYLIKTRGQQVTLSCSPISGHRSVSWYQQTPGQGLQFLFEYFSETQRNKGNFPGRFSGRQFSNSRSEMNVSTLELGDSALYLCASSLTSGGQETQYFGPGTRLLVL.

The CDR3 nucleotides are TGTGCCAGTAGCAAACCCGGGTTTCAAGGTGACGAGCAGTACTTC. Amino acid sequence: CASSKPGFQGDEQYF. The chain carries TRBV19 and TRBJ2-7; unclear D gene. Germline-derived CDR1 and CDR2 are LNHDA and SQIVND (reference sequence). V was cut by 6 bases and J by 5 bases, with 20 bases left in between. The CDR3 is made up of 15 amino acids.

This chain joins TRBV28 and TRBJ2-3; D possibly corresponds to TRBD1 (6 bases). The CDR3 covers 15 residues. Germline assignment: CDR1 MDHEN and CDR2 SYDVKM. V lost 4 bases and J 4 bases, leaving 15 bases between the germline ends. DNA of the CDR3: TGTGCCAGCAGTTCGACCTCCGGGACACCAGATACGCAGTATTTT. Protein sequence: CASSSTSGTPDTQYF.

CDR3 in amino acids: CSAGAEDTQYF. In DNA, the CDR3 is TGCAGTGCTGGAGCGGAAGATACGCAGTATTTT. The chain is built from TRBV20-1 and TRBJ2-3; perhaps TRBD2 as D (5 bases). V dropped 5 bases and J dropped 5 bases, with 8 bases sitting between them. The germline CDR1 and CDR2 sequences are DFQATT and SNEGSKA (reference sequence). The CDR3 contains 11 residues.

V usage is TRBV11-3 and J usage is TRBJ2-7; D gene uncertain. This CDR3 contains 15 residues. Trimming took off 5 bases at V and 2 bases at J, with 16 bases between the two ends. Germline CDR1 and CDR2: SGHNT and YENEEA. CDR3 DNA sequence: TGTGCCAGCAGCCCGCGAGAGCTAGTCGCCTACGAGCAGTACTTC. This translates into CASSPRELVAYEQYF.

The CDR3 nucleotides read TGTGCCGGGACTAGCGGCTACAATGAGCAGTTCTTC. It codes for CAGTSGYNEQFF. This sequence joins TRBV30 and TRBJ2-1; 11 bases line up with TRBD2. Germline loops: CDR1 GTSNPN, CDR2 SVGIG (reference sequence). This CDR3 comprises 12 residues. J was trimmed by 3 bases and V by 8 bases; bases with no gene match: 0.

The rearrangement joins TRBV27 to TRBJ2-2; D remains ambiguous. The CDR3 runs 14 residues. Germline loops: CDR1 MNHEY, CDR2 SMNVEV (reference sequence). V gave up 5 bases and J gave up 6 bases, with 13 bases separating them. CDR3 region: CASSPSRSSGELFF. The CDR3 region has the DNA TGTGCCAGCAGTCCCTCCCGATCTTCCGGGGAGCTGTTTTTT.

J is TRBJ1-1 and V is TRBV5-6, with 9 bases lining up with TRBD1. Germline assignment: CDR1 SGHDT and CDR2 YYEEEE. The CDR3 contains 16 residues. J was trimmed by 2 bases and V by 3 bases; bases with no gene match: 8. The CDR3 loop is CASSSNLDRGNTEAFF. Here the CDR3 DNA reads TGTGCCAGCAGCTCAAACCTGGACAGGGGAAACACTGAAGCTTTCTTT.

The count of this clone is one. The chain uses TRBV7-3 and TRBJ1-2; weak D call: TRBD1 (6 bases). The CDR3 runs to 14 residues. V gave up 1 base and J gave up 6 bases, with 12 bases separating them. In germline, CDR1 is SGHTA, CDR2 FQGTGA. In DNA, the CDR3 is TGTGCCAGCAGCTTAAGGCGTGGGGGGCATGGCTACACCTTC. It codes for CASSLRRGGHGYTF.

This sequence joins TRBV11-2 and TRBJ2-2; tentative D call: TRBD1 (6 bases). From germline, CDR1 is SGHAT and CDR2 FQNNGV. This CDR3 has 16 amino acids. The V and J ends lost 5 bases and 5 bases respectively, with 18 bases between them. CDR3 region: CASSLQGQISTGELFF. CDR3 bases: TGTGCCAGCAGCCTCCAAGGACAGATTTCAACCGGGGAGCTGTTTTTT.

The gene calls are TRBV5-6 and TRBJ2-3, with D hard to call. This CDR3 has 15 residues. The germline V and J ends were trimmed by 4 bases and 0 bases, with 12 bases remaining between them. CDR1 and CDR2 from the germline V gene are SGHDT and YYEEEE. The CDR3 DNA is TGTGCCAGCAGCGCGTATAAGTTCAGCACAGATACGCAGTATTTT. It is translated as CASSAYKFSTDTQYF. The whole variable domain, filled in from reference TRBV5-6 and TRBJ2-3, reads DAGVTQSPTHLIKTRGQQVTLRCSPKSGHDTVSWYQQALGQGPQFIFQYYEEEERQRGNFPDRFSGHQFPNYSSELNVNALLLGDSALYLCASSAYKFSTDTQYFGPGTRLTVL.

This clone occurred a few times. This chain connects TRBV10-1 to TRBJ2-5, with TRBD2 matching 9 bases. The CDR3 loop spans 16 amino acids. Germline assignment: CDR1 WNHNN and CDR2 SYGVQD (reference sequence). V lost 7 bases to trimming and J lost 0 bases; unmatched junction nucleotides: 9. In DNA form, the CDR3 reads TGCGCCAGCACAACTGCGGGGGGGACGCACCAAGAGACCCAGTACTTC. It yields the protein CASTTAGGTHQETQYF.

The CDR3: CASNPNPSSYNEQFF. CDR3 sequence (DNA): TGTGCCAGCAATCCGAACCCGAGCTCCTACAATGAGCAGTTCTTC. The J gene is TRBJ2-1, the V gene TRBV14, with no clear D. There are 15 residues in the CDR3. The V gene lost 7 bases and the J gene lost 0 bases, with 13 bases spanning the gap. The germline CDR1 and CDR2 sequences are SGHDN and FVKESK.

The rearrangement uses TRBV9 and TRBJ2-2; 7 nucleotides agree with TRBD2. The CDR3 is 16 residues long. Germline loops: CDR1 SGDLS, CDR2 YYNGEE. The V and J ends lost 2 bases and 0 bases, in that order; junction bases with no gene match: 4. The DNA for the CDR3 is TGTGCCAGCAGCGTCTTAGCGGGCACGAACACCGGGGAGCTGTTTTTT. The encoded protein is CASSVLAGTNTGELFF.

The rearrangement joins TRBV10-1 to TRBJ2-1; D unclear. The CDR3 totals 15 residues. Germline V CDR1 and CDR2: WNHNN, SYGVQD (reference sequence). Deletions cut 7 bases from V and 0 bases from J, with 13 bases between. CDR3 DNA sequence: TGCGCCAGCAAAAATATAGGGCCCTCCTACAATGAGCAGTTCTTC. Encoded protein: CASKNIGPSYNEQFF.

V is TRBV30 and J is TRBJ2-7; a weak D match, TRBD2 (7 bases). V dropped 2 bases and J dropped 5 bases, with 28 bases sitting between them. This CDR3 is built from 18 residues. CDR1 is GTSNPN, CDR2 SVGIG, per germline (reference sequence). As DNA, the CDR3 is TGTGCCTGGAGTTCCCCAGGGAGGGGGAGCTTTAGAAACAACGAGCAGTACTTC. This translates into CAWSSPGRGSFRNNEQYF.

The chain carries TRBV19 and TRBJ2-5, with 7 nucleotides matching TRBD2. Germline CDR1 reads LNHDA; CDR2 reads SQIVND (reference sequence). V trimming: 9 bases; J trimming: 5 bases; junction bases outside the gene matches: 12. There are 14 residues in the CDR3. CDR3: CASLGRGDGETQYF. The CDR3 bases are TGTGCCAGCCTAGGGAGGGGCGACGGGGAGACCCAGTACTTC.

With respect to this clone: Other DNA sequences from this sample encode an identical CDR3 as well. The genes are TRBV6-1 and TRBJ2-7; no firm D call. The CDR3 extends over 11 amino acids. Trimming pared 3 bases from V and 3 bases from J, leaving 3 bases between. Germline CDR1 is MNHNS and CDR2 is SASEGT. CDR3 nucleotide sequence: TGTGCCAGCAGTGAGGGCTACGAGCAGTACTTC. As protein: CASSEGYEQYF.

This chain connects TRBV28 to TRBJ1-5; D unresolved. The CDR3 length is 14 residues. With 2 bases removed from V and 6 bases from J, the gap between germline ends came to 11 bases. Germline CDR1 MDHEN, CDR2 SYDVKM. The CDR3 sequence is CASSLSQMGQPQHF. Written as DNA, the CDR3 is TGTGCCAGCAGTTTAAGCCAAATGGGTCAGCCCCAGCATTTT. Filled out from reference TRBV28 and TRBJ1-5, the complete variable domain reads DVKVTQSSRYLVKRTGEKVFLECVQDMDHENMFWYRQDPGLGLRLIYFSYDVKMKEKGDIPEGYSVSREKKERFSLILESASTNQTSMYLCASSLSQMGQPQHFGDGTRLSIL.